These 8 T cell receptor beta chains were sequenced from one sample in a study of neurological immune-mediated disorders. Described time point: longitudinal time-point 2. TCRdb analysed the 5' RACE reads with MiXCR anew, one entry per CDR3 protein. The sample lists 70,000 to 95,000 distinct CDR3 sequences; approximately 13% were seen once. The source material was PBMCs. These receptors all stem from a female donor with HTLV-1-associated myelopathy (HAM/TSP).

Turning to this clonotype: This may be a read error, as it is one base from a much larger clone. The chain combines TRBV18 with TRBJ2-7; 7 nucleotides align to TRBD1. CDR3 length equals 13 residues. Per the germline V gene, CDR1 is KGHSH and CDR2 is LQKENI. This chain's CDR3 is CAISEDRTYEQYF. CDR3 nucleotides: TGTGCCATCTCAGAGGACAGGACCTACGAGCAGTACTTC.

In this sample, this clonotype turned up many times. V gene TRBV20-1 combines with J gene TRBJ2-3; tentative D call: TRBD2 (6 bases). CDR3 length equals 13 residues. Germline V CDR1 and CDR2: DFQATT, SNEGSKA (reference sequence). With 8 bases removed from V and 1 base from J, the gap between germline ends came to 13 bases. Written as DNA, the CDR3 is TGCAGTTTGCTAGCGTCCGGCACAGATACGCAGTATTTT. This sequence encodes CSLLASGTDTQYF.

This clonotype was recorded many times. The V call is TRBV4-1, the J call TRBJ2-1; D might be TRBD2 (6 bases). CDR1 is MGHRA, CDR2 YSYEKL, per germline. V was cut by 5 bases and J by 4 bases, with 15 bases left in between. The CDR3 totals 15 residues. This CDR3 is CASSGGTDPYNEQFF. In DNA, the CDR3 is TGCGCCAGCAGCGGCGGGACGGATCCTTACAATGAGCAGTTCTTC.

This clonotype was detected ten times or more. The chain employs TRBV5-1 and TRBJ2-1; TRBD2 aligns across 10 bases. The length of the CDR3 is 17 residues. From germline, CDR1 is SGHRS and CDR2 YFSETQ. The V segment lost 3 bases and the J segment 5 bases; nucleotides outside the gene matches: 11. The CDR3 DNA reads as TGCGCCAGCAGCTCGAACGCCGGGACTAGCGTCAACAATGAGCAGTTCTTC. This sequence encodes CASSSNAGTSVNNEQFF.

This clonotype occurred many times. The chain has TRBV24-1 and TRBJ2-1; 13 nucleotides agree with TRBD2. The CDR3 has 19 amino acids. The V and J ends lost 0 bases and 0 bases, in that order; junction bases with no gene match: 4. Germline CDR1 and CDR2: KGHDR and SFDVKD. CDR3 region: CATSDLPGLAGSSYNEQFF. CDR3 DNA sequence: TGTGCCACCAGTGATTTGCCGGGACTAGCGGGGAGCTCCTACAATGAGCAGTTCTTC.

This clonotype showed up many times. The chain has TRBV4-1 and TRBJ2-2; 7 bases match TRBD1. With 2 bases clipped from V and 6 bases from J, the junction kept 6 bases outside the gene matches. There are 15 residues in the CDR3. CDR1 is MGHRA and CDR2 is YSYEKL in the germline V gene. The DNA for the CDR3 is TGCGCCAGCAGCCAACCCTCGACAGGGCCCGGGGAGCTGTTTTTT. Amino acids: CASSQPSTGPGELFF.

At least ten counts were recorded for this clonotype. The rearrangement uses TRBV5-1 and TRBJ1-4, with D maybe TRBD1 (6 bases). V lost 7 bases and J lost 7, with 20 bases in between. Germline V gives CDR1 SGHRS, CDR2 YFSETQ. The CDR3 loop spans 15 amino acids. CDR3 amino acids: CASAGANAQGEKLFF. As DNA, the CDR3 is TGCGCCAGCGCCGGAGCTAATGCACAGGGTGAAAAACTGTTTTTT.

The rearrangement joins TRBV5-1 to TRBJ2-7, with a weak D call TRBD1 (5 bases). Looked up from germline, CDR1 is SGHRS and CDR2 is YFSETQ. This CDR3 region has 14 residues. V lost 3 bases to trimming and J lost 0 bases, with 10 bases between them. CDR3 protein: CASSSDTYSYEQYF. The DNA of the CDR3 is TGCGCCAGCAGCTCGGACACGTACTCCTACGAGCAGTACTTC.